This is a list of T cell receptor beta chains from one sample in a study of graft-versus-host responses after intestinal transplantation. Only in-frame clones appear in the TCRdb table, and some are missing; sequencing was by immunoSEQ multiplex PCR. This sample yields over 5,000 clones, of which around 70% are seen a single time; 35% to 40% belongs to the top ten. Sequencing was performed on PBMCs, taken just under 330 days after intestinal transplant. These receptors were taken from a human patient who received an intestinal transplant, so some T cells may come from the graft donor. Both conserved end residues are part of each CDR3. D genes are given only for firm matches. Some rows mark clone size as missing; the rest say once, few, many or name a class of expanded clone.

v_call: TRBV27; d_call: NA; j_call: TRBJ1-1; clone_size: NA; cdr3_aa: CASSLLGGRTEAFF; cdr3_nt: TGTGCCAGCAGTTTGCTAGGGGGGCGCACTGAAGCTTTCTTT
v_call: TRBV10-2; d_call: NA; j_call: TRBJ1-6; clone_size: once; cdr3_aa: CASSWGAISPLHF; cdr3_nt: TGCGCCAGCAGCTGGGGTGCGATTTCACCCCTCCACTTT
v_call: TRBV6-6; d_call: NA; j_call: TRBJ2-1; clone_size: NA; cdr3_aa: CASSYDESSYNEQFF; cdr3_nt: TGTGCCAGCAGTTACGACGAGAGCTCCTACAATGAGCAGTTCTTC
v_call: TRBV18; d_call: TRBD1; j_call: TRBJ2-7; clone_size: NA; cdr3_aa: CASSQAGTDDEQYF; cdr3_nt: TGTGCCAGCTCACAAGCCGGGACAGACGACGAGCAGTACTTC
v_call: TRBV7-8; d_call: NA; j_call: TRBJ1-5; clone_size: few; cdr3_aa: CASSLGGGGPWGQPQHF; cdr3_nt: TGTGCCAGCAGCTTAGGCGGGGGCGGGCCATGGGGGCAGCCCCAGCATTTT
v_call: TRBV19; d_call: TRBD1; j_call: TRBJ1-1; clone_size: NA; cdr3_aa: CASSIKGALGNTEAFF; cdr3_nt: TGTGCCAGTAGTATAAAGGGGGCCCTGGGGAACACTGAAGCTTTCTTT
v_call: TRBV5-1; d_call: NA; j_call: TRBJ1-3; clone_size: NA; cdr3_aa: CASSLEGNTIYF; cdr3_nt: TGCGCCAGCAGCTTGGAGGGGAACACCATATATTTT
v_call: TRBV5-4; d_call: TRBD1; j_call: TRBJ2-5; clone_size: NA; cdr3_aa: CASSWTGQETQYF; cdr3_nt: TGTGCCAGCAGCTGGACAGGCCAAGAGACCCAGTACTTC
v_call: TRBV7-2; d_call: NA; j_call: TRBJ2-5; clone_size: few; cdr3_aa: CASSPTAVLDQETQYF; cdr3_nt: TGTGCCAGCAGCCCAACAGCCGTATTGGACCAAGAGACCCAGTACTTC
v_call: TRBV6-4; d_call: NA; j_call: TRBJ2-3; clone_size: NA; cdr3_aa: CATRPRVQYF; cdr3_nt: TGTGCCACCAGGCCCAGGGTGCAGTATTTT